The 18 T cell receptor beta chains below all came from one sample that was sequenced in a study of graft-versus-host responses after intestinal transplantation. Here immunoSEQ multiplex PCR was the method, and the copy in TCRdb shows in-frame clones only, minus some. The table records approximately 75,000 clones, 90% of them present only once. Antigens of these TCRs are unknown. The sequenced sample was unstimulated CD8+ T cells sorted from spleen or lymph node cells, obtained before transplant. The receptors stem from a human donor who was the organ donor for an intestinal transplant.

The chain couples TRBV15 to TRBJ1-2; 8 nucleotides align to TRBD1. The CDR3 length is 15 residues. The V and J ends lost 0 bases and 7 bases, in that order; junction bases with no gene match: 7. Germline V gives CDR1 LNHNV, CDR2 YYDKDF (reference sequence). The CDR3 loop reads CATSREPQGAGGYTF. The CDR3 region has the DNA TGTGCCACCAGCAGAGAACCCCAGGGGGCAGGTGGCTACACCTTC.

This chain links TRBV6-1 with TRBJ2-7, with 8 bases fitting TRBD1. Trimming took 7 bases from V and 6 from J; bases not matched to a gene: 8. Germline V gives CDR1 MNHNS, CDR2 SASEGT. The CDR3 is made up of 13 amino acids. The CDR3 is CASTSRDRLEQYV. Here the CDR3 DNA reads TGTGCCAGCACTTCCCGGGACAGGCTCGAGCAGTACGTC.

The CDR3 is CASSGGQVMVNEQFF. The CDR3 region has the DNA TGTGCCAGCAGTGGGGGACAGGTGATGGTCAATGAGCAGTTCTTC. This chain joins TRBV6-1 and TRBJ2-1; 8 nucleotides align to TRBD1. This CDR3 has 15 residues. V was clipped by 4 bases and J by 6 bases; unmatched bases: 8. CDR1 and CDR2 (germline): MNHNS, SASEGT.

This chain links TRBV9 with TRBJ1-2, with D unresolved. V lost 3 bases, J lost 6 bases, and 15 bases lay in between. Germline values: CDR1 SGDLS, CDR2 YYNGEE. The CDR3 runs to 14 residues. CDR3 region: CASSGNNPVDGYTF. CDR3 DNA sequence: TGTGCCAGCAGCGGTAATAATCCGGTGGATGGCTACACCTTC.

The CDR3 is CASSLGGTGYGYTF. The CDR3 bases are TGCGCCAGCAGCTTGGGTGGGACAGGCTATGGCTACACCTTC. The chain employs TRBV5-1 and TRBJ1-2; 8 nucleotides line up with TRBD1. Germline CDR1 and CDR2: SGHRS and YFSETQ. The CDR3 has 14 amino acids. V gave up 0 bases and J gave up 4 bases; unmatched junction bases: 2.

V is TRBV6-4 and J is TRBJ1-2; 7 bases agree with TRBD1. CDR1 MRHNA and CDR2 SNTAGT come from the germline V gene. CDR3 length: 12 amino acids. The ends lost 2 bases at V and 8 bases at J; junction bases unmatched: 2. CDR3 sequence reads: CASSDPRGGYTF. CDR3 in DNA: TGTGCCAGCAGTGACCCCAGGGGGGGCTACACCTTC.

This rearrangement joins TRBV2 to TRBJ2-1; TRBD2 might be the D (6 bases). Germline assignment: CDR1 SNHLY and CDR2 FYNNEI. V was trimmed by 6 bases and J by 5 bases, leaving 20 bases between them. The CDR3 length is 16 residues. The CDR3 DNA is TGTGCCAGCAGCGTCCAGCCGGGACTTAATGACAATGAGCAGTTCTTC. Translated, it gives CASSVQPGLNDNEQFF.

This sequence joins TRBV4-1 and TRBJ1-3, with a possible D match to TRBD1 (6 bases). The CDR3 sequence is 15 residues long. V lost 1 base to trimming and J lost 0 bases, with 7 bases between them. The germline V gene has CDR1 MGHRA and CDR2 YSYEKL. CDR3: CASSQGQASGNTIYF. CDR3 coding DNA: TGCGCCAGCAGCCAAGGACAGGCCTCTGGAAACACCATATATTTT.

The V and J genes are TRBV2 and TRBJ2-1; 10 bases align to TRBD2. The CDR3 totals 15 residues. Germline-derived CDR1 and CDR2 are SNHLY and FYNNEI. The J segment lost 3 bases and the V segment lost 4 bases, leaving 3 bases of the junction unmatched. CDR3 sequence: CASSGIAGGYNEQFF. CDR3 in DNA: TGTGCCAGCAGTGGGATAGCGGGGGGCTACAATGAGCAGTTCTTC.

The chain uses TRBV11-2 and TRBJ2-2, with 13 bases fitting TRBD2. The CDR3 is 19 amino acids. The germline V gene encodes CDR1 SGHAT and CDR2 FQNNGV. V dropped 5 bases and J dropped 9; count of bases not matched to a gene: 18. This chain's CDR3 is CASSITGTSGVVSGWELFF. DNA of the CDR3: TGTGCCAGCAGCATAACCGGGACTAGCGGGGTTGTCAGTGGGTGGGAGCTGTTTTTT.

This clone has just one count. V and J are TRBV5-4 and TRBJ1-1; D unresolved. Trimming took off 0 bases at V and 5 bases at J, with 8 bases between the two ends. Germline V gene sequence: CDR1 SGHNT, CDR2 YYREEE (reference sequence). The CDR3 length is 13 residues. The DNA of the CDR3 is TGTGCCAGCAGCTTGGGGGGAGGAACTGAAGCTTTCTTT. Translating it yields CASSLGGGTEAFF.

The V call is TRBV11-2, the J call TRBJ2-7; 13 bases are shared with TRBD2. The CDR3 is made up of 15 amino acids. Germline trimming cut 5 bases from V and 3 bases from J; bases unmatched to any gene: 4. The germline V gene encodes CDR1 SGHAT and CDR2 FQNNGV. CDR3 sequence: CASSQLAGGDYEQYV. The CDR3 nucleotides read TGTGCCAGCAGCCAACTAGCGGGGGGGGACTACGAGCAGTACGTC.

The CDR3 region is CASSELAGPFYNEQFF. The CDR3 DNA is TGTGCCAGCAGTGAGTTGGCGGGGCCTTTCTACAATGAGCAGTTCTTC. The V call is TRBV2, the J call TRBJ2-1, with D possibly being TRBD2 (6 bases). Looked up from germline, CDR1 is SNHLY and CDR2 is FYNNEI. V dropped 3 bases and J dropped 3 bases, with 15 bases sitting between them. The CDR3 is 16 amino acids.

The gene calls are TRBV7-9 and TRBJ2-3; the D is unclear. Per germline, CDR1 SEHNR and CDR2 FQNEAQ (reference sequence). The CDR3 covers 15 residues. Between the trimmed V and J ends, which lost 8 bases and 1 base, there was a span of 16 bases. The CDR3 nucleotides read TGTGCCAGCGCAAGGAACATTCGGGGCACAGATACGCAGTATTTT. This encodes CASARNIRGTDTQYF.

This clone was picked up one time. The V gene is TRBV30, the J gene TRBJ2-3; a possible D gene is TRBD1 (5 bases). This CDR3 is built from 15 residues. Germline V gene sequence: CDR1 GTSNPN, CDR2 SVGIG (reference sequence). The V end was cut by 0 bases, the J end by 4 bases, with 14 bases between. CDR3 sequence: CAWSVGQGAADTQYF. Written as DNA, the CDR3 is TGTGCCTGGAGTGTAGGGCAGGGTGCAGCAGATACGCAGTATTTT.

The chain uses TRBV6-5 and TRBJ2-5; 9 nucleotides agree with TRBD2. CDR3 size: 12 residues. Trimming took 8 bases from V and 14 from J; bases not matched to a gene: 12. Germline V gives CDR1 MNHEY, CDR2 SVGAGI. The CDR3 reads CASAPGLAPIYF. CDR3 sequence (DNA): TGTGCCAGCGCCCCGGGACTAGCCCCAATTTACTTC.

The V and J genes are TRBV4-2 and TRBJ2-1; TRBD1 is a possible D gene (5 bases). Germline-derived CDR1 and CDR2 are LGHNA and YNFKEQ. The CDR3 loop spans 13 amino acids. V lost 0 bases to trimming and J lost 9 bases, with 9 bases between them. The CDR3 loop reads CASSQDRGGEQFF. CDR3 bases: TGTGCCAGCAGCCAAGATAGGGGTGGTGAGCAGTTCTTC.

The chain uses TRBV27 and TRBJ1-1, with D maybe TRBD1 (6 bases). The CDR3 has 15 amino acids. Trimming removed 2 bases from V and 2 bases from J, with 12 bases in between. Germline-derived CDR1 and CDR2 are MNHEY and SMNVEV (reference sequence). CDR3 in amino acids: CASSLGGSGNTEAFF. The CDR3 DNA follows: TGTGCCAGCAGTTTAGGGGGCTCGGGAAACACTGAAGCTTTCTTT.